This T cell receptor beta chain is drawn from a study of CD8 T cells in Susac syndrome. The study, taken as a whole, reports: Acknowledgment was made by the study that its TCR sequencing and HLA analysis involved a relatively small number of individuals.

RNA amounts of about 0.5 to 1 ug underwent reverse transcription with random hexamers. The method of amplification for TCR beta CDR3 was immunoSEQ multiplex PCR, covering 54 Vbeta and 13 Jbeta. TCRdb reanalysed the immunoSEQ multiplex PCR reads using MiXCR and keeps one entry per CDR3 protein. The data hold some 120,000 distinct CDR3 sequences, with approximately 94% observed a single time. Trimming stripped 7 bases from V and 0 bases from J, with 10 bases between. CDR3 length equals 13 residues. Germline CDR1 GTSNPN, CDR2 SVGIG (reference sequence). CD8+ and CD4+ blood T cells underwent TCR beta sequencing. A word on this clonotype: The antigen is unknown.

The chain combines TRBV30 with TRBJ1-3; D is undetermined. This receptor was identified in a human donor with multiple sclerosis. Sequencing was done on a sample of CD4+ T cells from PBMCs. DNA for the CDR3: TGTGCCTTGGCCTACGGCTCTGGAAACACCATATATTTT. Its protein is CALAYGSGNTIYF.